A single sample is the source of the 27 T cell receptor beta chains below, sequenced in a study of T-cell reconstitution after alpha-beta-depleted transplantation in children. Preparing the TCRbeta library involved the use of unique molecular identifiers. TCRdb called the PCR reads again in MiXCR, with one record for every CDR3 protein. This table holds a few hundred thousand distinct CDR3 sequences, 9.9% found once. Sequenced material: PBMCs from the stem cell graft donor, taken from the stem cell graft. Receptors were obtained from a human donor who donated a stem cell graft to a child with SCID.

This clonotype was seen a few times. The CDR3 DNA reads TGTGCCAGCTCACCAGCCCGGGACAGATACACCGGGGAGCTGTTTTTT. Its translation is CASSPARDRYTGELFF. V and J are TRBV18 and TRBJ2-2, with 7 bases matching TRBD1. Looked up from germline, CDR1 is KGHSH and CDR2 is LQKENI. J was trimmed by 3 bases and V by 2 bases; bases with no gene match: 6. This CDR3 comprises 16 residues.

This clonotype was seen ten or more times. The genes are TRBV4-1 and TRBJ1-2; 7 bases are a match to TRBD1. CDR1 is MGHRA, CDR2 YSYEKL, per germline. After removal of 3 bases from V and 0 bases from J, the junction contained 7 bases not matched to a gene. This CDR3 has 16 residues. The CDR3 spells CASSHPDDRANYGYTF. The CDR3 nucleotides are TGCGCCAGCAGCCACCCAGATGACAGGGCTAACTATGGCTACACCTTC.

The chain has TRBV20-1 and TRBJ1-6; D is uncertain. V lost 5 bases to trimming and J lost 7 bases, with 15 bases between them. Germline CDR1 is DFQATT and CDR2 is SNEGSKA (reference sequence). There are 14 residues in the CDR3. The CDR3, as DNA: TGCAGTGCTTGGGCCCCACCGGGCAATTCACCCCTCCACTTT. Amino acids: CSAWAPPGNSPLHF.

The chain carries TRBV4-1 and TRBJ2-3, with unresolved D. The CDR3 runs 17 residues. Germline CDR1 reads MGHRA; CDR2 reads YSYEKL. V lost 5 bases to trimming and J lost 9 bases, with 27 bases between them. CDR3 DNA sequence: TGCGCCAGCAGCGGATACTCGTTGCCAAAAAGAAGCATAACGCAGTATTTT. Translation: CASSGYSLPKRSITQYF.

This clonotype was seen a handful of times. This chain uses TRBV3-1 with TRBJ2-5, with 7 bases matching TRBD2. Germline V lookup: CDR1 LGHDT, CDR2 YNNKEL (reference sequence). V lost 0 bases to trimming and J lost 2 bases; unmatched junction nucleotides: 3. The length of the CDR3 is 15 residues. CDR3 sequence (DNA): TGTGCCAGCAGCCAAGATTGGGGACTACAAGAGACCCAGTACTTC. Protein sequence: CASSQDWGLQETQYF.

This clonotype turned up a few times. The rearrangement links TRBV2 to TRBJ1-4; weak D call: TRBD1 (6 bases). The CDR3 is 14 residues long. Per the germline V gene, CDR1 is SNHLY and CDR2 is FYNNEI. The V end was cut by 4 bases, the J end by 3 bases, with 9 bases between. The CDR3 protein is CASSADSPNEKLFF. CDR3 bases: TGTGCCAGCAGTGCGGACAGTCCTAATGAAAAACTGTTTTTT.

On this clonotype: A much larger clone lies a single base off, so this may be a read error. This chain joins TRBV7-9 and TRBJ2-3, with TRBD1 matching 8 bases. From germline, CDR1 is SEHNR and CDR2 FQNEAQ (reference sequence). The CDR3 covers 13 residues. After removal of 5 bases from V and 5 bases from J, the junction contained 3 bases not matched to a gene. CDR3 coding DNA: TGTGCCAGCAGCCCGGACAGGGAAGATACGCAGTATTTT. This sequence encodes CASSPDREDTQYF.

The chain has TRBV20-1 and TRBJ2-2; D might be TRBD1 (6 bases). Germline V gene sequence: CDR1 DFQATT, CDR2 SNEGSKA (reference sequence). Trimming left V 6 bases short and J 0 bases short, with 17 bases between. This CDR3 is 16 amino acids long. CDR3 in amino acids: CSAQKTGRANTGELFF. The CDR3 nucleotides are TGCAGTGCCCAGAAAACAGGGAGAGCGAACACCGGGGAGCTGTTTTTT.

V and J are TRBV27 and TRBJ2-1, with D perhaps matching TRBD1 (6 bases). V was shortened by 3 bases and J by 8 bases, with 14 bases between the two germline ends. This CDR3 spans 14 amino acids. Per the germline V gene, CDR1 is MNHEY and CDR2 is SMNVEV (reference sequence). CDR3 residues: CASSLGQGSDEQFF. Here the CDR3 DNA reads TGTGCCAGCAGTTTGGGGCAGGGGAGTGATGAGCAGTTCTTC.

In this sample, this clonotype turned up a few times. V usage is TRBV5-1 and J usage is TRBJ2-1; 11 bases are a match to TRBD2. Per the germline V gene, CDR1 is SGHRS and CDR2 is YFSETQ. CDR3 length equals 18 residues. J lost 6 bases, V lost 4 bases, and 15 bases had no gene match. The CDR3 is CASSPTSGGVTISNEQFF. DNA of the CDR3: TGCGCCAGCAGCCCAACTAGCGGGGGCGTCACTATATCCAATGAGCAGTTCTTC. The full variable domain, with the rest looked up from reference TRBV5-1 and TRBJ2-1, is KAGVTQTPRYLIKTRGQQVTLSCSPISGHRSVSWYQQTPGQGLQFLFEYFSETQRNKGNFPGRFSGRQFSNSRSEMNVSTLELGDSALYLCASSPTSGGVTISNEQFFGPGTRLTVL.

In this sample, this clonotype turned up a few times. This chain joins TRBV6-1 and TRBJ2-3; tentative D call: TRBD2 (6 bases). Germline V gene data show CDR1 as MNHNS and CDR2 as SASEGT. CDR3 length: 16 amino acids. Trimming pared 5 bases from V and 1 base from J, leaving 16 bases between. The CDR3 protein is CASSRRTTGGTDTQYF. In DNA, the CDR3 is TGTGCCAGCAGTAGAAGGACTACCGGTGGCACAGATACGCAGTATTTT.

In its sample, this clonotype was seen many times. The CDR3 sequence is CSAREGSPNTEAFF. CDR3 DNA sequence: TGCAGTGCTAGAGAAGGCAGTCCGAACACTGAAGCTTTCTTT. This rearrangement joins TRBV20-1 to TRBJ1-1; D is ambiguous. Trimming stripped 0 bases from V and 1 base from J, with 9 bases between. Germline V gene sequence: CDR1 DFQATT, CDR2 SNEGSKA (reference sequence). This CDR3 has 14 amino acids.

The CDR3 nucleotides read TGCGCCAGCAGCTTGGAGTCAGCGGTAAAAGAGACCCAGTACTTC. Protein product: CASSLESAVKETQYF. The chain joins TRBV5-1 to TRBJ2-5; TRBD2 is a possible D gene (5 bases). The CDR3 consists of 15 residues. The germline V and J ends were trimmed by 0 bases and 3 bases, with 12 bases remaining between them. Germline assignment: CDR1 SGHRS and CDR2 YFSETQ.

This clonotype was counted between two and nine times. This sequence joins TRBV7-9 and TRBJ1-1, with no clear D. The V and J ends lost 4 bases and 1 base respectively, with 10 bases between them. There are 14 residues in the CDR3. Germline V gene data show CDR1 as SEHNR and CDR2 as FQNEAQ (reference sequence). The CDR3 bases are TGTGCCAGCAGCTCCCCCGGGCCGAACACTGAAGCTTTCTTT. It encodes CASSSPGPNTEAFF. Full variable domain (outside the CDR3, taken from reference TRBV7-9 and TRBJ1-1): DTGVSQNPRHKITKRGQNVTFRCDPISEHNRLYWYRQTLGQGPEFLTYFQNEAQLEKSRLLSDRFSAERPKGSFSTLEIQRTEQGDSAMYLCASSSPGPNTEAFFGQGTRLTVV.

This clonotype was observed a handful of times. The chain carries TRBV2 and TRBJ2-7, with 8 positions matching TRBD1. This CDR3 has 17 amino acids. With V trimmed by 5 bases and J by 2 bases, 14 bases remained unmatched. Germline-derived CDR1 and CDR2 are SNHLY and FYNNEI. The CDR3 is CASSTSGTGQRTYEQYF. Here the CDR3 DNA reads TGTGCCAGCAGTACCAGTGGGACAGGCCAACGGACCTACGAGCAGTACTTC.

CDR3 sequence: CAISEDSYGYTF. CDR3 DNA: TGTGCCATCAGTGAAGACAGCTATGGCTACACCTTC. The chain employs TRBV10-3 and TRBJ1-2; possibly TRBD1 for D (5 bases). This CDR3 spans 12 amino acids. V lost 3 bases and J 4 bases, leaving 6 bases between the germline ends. CDR1 ENHRY and CDR2 SYGVKD come from the germline V gene.

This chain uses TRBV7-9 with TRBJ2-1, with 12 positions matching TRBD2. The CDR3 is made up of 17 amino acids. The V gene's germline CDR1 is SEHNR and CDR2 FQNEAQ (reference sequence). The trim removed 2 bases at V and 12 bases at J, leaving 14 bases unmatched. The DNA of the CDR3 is TGTGCCAGCAGCTTACCACAGGGACTAGCGGGCAGTAGTTGGCAGTTCTTC. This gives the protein CASSLPQGLAGSSWQFF.

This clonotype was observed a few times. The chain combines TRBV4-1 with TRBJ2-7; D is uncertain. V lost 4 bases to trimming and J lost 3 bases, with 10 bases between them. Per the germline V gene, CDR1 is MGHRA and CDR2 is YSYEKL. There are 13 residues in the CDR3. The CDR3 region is CASSRATNYEQYF. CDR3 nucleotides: TGCGCCAGCAGCCGGGCCACGAACTACGAGCAGTACTTC.

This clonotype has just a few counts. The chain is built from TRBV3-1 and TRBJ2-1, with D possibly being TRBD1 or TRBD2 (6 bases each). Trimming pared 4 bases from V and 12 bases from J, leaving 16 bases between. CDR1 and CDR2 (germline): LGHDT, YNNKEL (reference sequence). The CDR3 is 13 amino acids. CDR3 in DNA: TGTGCCAGCAGCCGGACGGAGGGGGGAATGCAGTTCTTC. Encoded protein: CASSRTEGGMQFF.

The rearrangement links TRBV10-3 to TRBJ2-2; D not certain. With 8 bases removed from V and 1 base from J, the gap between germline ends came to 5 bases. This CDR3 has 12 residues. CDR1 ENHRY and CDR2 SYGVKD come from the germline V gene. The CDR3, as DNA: TGTGCCATCTGGGGGAACACCGGGGAGCTGTTTTTT. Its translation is CAIWGNTGELFF.

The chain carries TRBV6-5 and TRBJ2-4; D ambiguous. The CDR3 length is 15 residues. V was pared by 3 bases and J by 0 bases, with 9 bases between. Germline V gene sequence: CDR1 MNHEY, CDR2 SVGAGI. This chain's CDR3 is CASSYSYLAKNIQYF. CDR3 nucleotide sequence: TGTGCCAGCAGTTATAGCTATTTAGCCAAAAACATTCAGTACTTC.

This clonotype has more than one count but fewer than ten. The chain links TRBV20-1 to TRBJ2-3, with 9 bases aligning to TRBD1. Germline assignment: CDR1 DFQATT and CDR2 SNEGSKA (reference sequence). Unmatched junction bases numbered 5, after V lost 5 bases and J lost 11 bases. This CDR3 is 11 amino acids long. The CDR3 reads CSALQGAKQYF. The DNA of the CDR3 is TGCAGTGCTCTACAGGGGGCGAAGCAGTATTTT.

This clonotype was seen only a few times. The CDR3 sequence is CASSFEGGNQPQHF. CDR3 nucleotides: TGCGCCAGCAGCTTCGAAGGGGGCAATCAGCCCCAGCATTTT. The chain joins TRBV5-1 to TRBJ1-5, with a tentative D call TRBD1 (5 bases). Per germline, CDR1 SGHRS and CDR2 YFSETQ. The V and J ends lost 2 bases and 2 bases respectively, with 8 bases between them. This CDR3 contains 14 residues.

The CDR3 loop reads CASSQAYGYEQFF. Here the CDR3 DNA reads TGTGCCAGCAGCCAAGCCTATGGCTATGAGCAGTTCTTC. The chain employs TRBV3-1 and TRBJ2-1; no firm D call. The CDR3 is 13 amino acids. V was cut by 1 base and J by 8 bases, with 9 bases left in between. CDR1 and CDR2 (germline): LGHDT, YNNKEL (reference sequence).

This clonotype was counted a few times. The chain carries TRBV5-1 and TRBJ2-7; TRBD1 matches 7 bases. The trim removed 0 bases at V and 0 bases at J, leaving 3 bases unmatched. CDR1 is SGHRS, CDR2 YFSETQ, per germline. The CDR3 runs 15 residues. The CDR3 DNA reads TGCGCCAGCAGCTTGGGACAGGGCGTCTCCTACGAGCAGTACTTC. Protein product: CASSLGQGVSYEQYF. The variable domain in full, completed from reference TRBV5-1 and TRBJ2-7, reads KAGVTQTPRYLIKTRGQQVTLSCSPISGHRSVSWYQQTPGQGLQFLFEYFSETQRNKGNFPGRFSGRQFSNSRSEMNVSTLELGDSALYLCASSLGQGVSYEQYFGPGTRLTVT.

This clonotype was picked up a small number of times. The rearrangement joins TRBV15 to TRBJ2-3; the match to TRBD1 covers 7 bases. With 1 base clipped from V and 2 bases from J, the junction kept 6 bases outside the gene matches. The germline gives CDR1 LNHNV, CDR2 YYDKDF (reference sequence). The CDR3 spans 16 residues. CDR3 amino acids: CATSRGAGGTTDTQYF. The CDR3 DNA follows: TGTGCCACCAGCAGAGGGGCAGGGGGTACCACAGATACGCAGTATTTT.

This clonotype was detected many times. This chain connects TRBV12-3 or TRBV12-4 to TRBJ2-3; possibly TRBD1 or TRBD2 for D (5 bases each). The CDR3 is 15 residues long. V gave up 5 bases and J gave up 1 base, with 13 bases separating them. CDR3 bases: TGTGCCAGCAGTCCCCAACTAGGGGGCACAGATACGCAGTATTTT. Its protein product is CASSPQLGGTDTQYF.